This paragraph covers one T cell receptor beta chain sequence. The antigen remains unidentified. The data are from a study of shared clonotypes between healthy human individuals. The study, taken as a whole, reports: Sampling involved blood alone; tissue repertoires likely differ.

Libraries were prepared by immunoSEQ multiplex PCR; TCRdb keeps only in-frame clonotypes and omits some of them. Seen here are some 2,500,000 clones, 85% to 95% observed once, and the top ten hold approximately 0.39%. This CDR3 contains 16 residues. Trimming cost V 4 bases and J 7 bases, with 19 bases left between them. From germline, CDR1 is SGHTA and CDR2 FQGNSA. Every donor was a Caucasian adult from Nashville, Tennessee. The study separated CD4+ cells into CD45RA+ naive and CD45RA-negative memory subsets. This TCR came from a young man in good health. Some clones in this sample may be carry-over from other donors' samples. V and J are TRBV7-2 and TRBJ1-4; D ambiguous. The material sequenced was naive CD4+ T cells from PBMCs. Subset described: CD45RA+ positively selected. CDR3 DNA sequence: TGTGCCAGCAGCTATACCCGTGGGGTGCCGGGTGAAAAACTGTTTTTT. This encodes CASSYTRGVPGEKLFF.